This TCR beta chain was recorded in a study of blood T cell repertoires in COVID-19. Study summary: The analysed material was cDNA or gDNA that came from T cells, B-cell-depleted T cells, or PBMCs.

V gave up 0 bases and J gave up 5 bases, with 7 bases separating them. CDR3 length: 14 amino acids. Germline CDR1 reads SEHNR; CDR2 reads FQNEAQ (reference sequence). Method: immunoSEQ multiplex PCR; TCRdb's copy keeps in-frame clones and lacks some. Among about 180,000 clones listed, about 86% were seen once. This chain joins TRBV7-9 and TRBJ1-4; tentatively, D is TRBD1 (5 bases). Sequencing used peripheral blood. The clonotype was recovered from a man in his fifties with active or convalescent COVID-19. The CDR3 region has the DNA TGTGCCAGCAGCTTAGCCCAGGGAAATGAAAAACTGTTTTTT. Protein: CASSLAQGNEKLFF.